This TCR beta chain is drawn from a study of T cells in localized non-small cell lung cancer. The CDR3 has 15 amino acids. Germline CDR1 SEHNR, CDR2 FQNEAQ (reference sequence). V shed 8 bases and J shed 0 bases, with 16 bases lying between them. Comments on this clone: Its cognate antigen is unknown.

Assay: immunoSEQ multiplex PCR; the TCRdb copy retains only in-frame clones and omits some. Of roughly 38,000 clones in the sample, about nine tenths were seen once. Findings and limits, study-wide: Uninvolved adjacent lung had more T cell clonality than any other tissue, topping tumor.

The sequence derives from a female donor older than 55 with stage I squamous cell lung carcinoma. The specimen comprised peripheral blood, sampled before any cancer treatment. This chain connects TRBV7-9 to TRBJ1-1, with D hard to call. CDR3 protein: CASDGSNLMNTEAFF. CDR3 in DNA: TGTGCCAGCGACGGCAGCAACTTAATGAACACTGAAGCTTTCTTT.